The present T cell receptor (beta chain) was sequenced within a study of CD8+CD57+ T cells in acquired aplastic anemia. Across the study: DNA from sorted CD4+ and CD8+ cells averaged around 3.2 ug.

Both TCR beta VDJ combination and CDR3 sequence profiling were carried out. Genomic DNA was the template for this profiling. TCRdb processed the reads anew with MiXCR; each CDR3 protein has one entry. Of 95,000 to 150,000 distinct CDR3 sequences detected, almost 40% appear once; the ten largest clones hold 2% to 3%. Before being chosen for sequencing, patients had shown CD8+CD57+ cell expansion by flow cytometry. Every patient presented with severe acquired aplastic anemia. Per germline, CDR1 SNHLY and CDR2 FYNNEI. The V end was cut by 4 bases, the J end by 3 bases, with 13 bases between. There are 14 residues in the CDR3.

The sample was sorted CD4+, CD8+, or CD8+CD57+ T cells (not recorded which) from PBMCs. The receptor comes from a human donor with aplastic anemia. The chain is built from TRBV2 and TRBJ2-7; weak D call: TRBD1 (7 bases). CDR3 loop: CASSVRQGGYEQYF. DNA for the CDR3: TGTGCCAGCAGTGTCCGACAGGGAGGCTACGAGCAGTACTTC.